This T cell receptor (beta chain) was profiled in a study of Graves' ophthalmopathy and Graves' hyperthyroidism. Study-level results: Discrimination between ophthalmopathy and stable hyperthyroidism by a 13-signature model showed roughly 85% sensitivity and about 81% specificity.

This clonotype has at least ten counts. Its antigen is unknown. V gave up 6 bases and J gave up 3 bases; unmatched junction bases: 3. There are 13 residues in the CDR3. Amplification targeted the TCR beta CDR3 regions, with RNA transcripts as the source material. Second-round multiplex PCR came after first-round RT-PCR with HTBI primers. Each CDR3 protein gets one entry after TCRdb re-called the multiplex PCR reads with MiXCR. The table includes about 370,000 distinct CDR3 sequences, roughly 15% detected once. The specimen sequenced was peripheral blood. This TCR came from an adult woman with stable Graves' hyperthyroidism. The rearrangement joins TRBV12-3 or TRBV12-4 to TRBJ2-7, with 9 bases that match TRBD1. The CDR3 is CASSRDRDYEQYF. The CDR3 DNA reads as TGTGCCAGCAGCCGGGACAGGGACTACGAGCAGTACTTC.